This is a list of T cell receptor beta chains from one sample in a study of T cells after yellow fever vaccination. MiXCR was run by TCRdb on the 5' RACE reads, yielding one entry per CDR3 protein. This table holds 320,000 or so distinct CDR3 sequences, around 8.1% found once. Sequenced material: PBMCs, taken about 41 days after the first yellow fever vaccination. These receptors all stem from a man between 18 and 29 years old who received the YFV17D yellow fever vaccine. The CDR3 runs from the conserved cysteine through the conserved F or W. The order of the fields is D gene, clone size, V gene, J gene, CDR3 DNA, CDR3 protein. The D gene is left open where the match is weak. The size entry is marked missing in some rows and otherwise reads once, few, many or a size class.

D: -
size: few
V: TRBV7-2
J: TRBJ2-5
DNA: TGTGCCAGCAGCTTGACGCGGGAGACCCAGTACTTC
CDR3: CASSLTRETQYF

D: TRBD2
size: -
V: TRBV2
J: TRBJ2-3
DNA: TGTGCCAGCAGCCAGCGGGGGGGGTTCACAGATACGCAGTATTTT
CDR3: CASSQRGGFTDTQYF

D: -
size: few
V: TRBV5-1
J: TRBJ1-4
DNA: TGCGCCAGCAGCTTGAGGGGCGGCAGACCAACTAATGAAAAACTGTTTTTT
CDR3: CASSLRGGRPTNEKLFF

D: TRBD1
size: few
V: TRBV7-2
J: TRBJ2-5
DNA: TGTGCCAGCAGCTTCAACCCCGGACAGGGTGGAGAGACCCAGTACTTC
CDR3: CASSFNPGQGGETQYF

D: TRBD2
size: -
V: TRBV6-6
J: TRBJ2-1
DNA: TGTGCCAGCAGTTACGACGGGGGGGAGCAGTTCTTC
CDR3: CASSYDGGEQFF

D: -
size: few
V: TRBV12-3/TRBV12-4
J: TRBJ1-5
DNA: TGTGCCAGCAGTTTGGGGGTAGAGTTTTGGCCCCAGCATTTT
CDR3: CASSLGVEFWPQHF

D: -
size: many
V: TRBV4-3
J: TRBJ1-6
DNA: TGCGCCAGCAGCCAAGATCGAAAGGGTCCATCCCTCCACTTT
CDR3: CASSQDRKGPSLHF

D: -
size: -
V: TRBV6-5
J: TRBJ1-4
DNA: TGTGCCAGCAGTTACTCAGGGTTAGGGTCCGTTGATGAAAAACTGTTTTTT
CDR3: CASSYSGLGSVDEKLFF

D: -
size: -
V: TRBV5-1
J: TRBJ2-5
DNA: TGCGCCAGCAGCCCTCCTGACATCCAAGAGACCCAGTACTTC
CDR3: CASSPPDIQETQYF

D: TRBD1
size: few
V: TRBV4-1
J: TRBJ1-1
DNA: TGCGCCAGCAGCCAATCCGGGACAGGACACACTGAAGCTTTCTTT
CDR3: CASSQSGTGHTEAFF

D: TRBD1
size: few
V: TRBV11-1
J: TRBJ1-3
DNA: TGTGCCAGCAGCTTAGAGGGGGCCGGGTACAGCCTCTCTGGAAACACCATATATTTT
CDR3: CASSLEGAGYSLSGNTIYF

D: -
size: -
V: TRBV7-9
J: TRBJ1-2
DNA: TGTGCCAGCGGGGGGACATTTTTGTCGGTTGGCTACACCTTC
CDR3: CASGGTFLSVGYTF

D: TRBD2
size: once
V: TRBV6-1
J: TRBJ2-1
DNA: TGTACCAGCAGCGCGGGACTAGCGGGGTATAATGAGCAGTTCTTC
CDR3: CTSSAGLAGYNEQFF

D: -
size: few
V: TRBV20-1
J: TRBJ1-4
DNA: TGCTGTGCTAGAGCCCAAATCGTCCGAAAGGGGGAAAAACTGTTTTTT
CDR3: CCARAQIVRKGEKLFF

D: -
size: few
V: TRBV9
J: TRBJ1-1
DNA: TGTGCCAGCAGCGTAGAAGGCAGGAACACTGAAGCTTTCTTT
CDR3: CASSVEGRNTEAFF

D: TRBD1
size: few
V: TRBV6-1
J: TRBJ2-2
DNA: TGTGCCAGCAGGACAGGGGGCGCGGCCGGGGAGCTGTTTTTT
CDR3: CASRTGGAAGELFF

D: TRBD1
size: few
V: TRBV9
J: TRBJ1-3
DNA: TGTGCCAGCAGCAAGGGACAGGCCCACTCTGGAAACACCATATATTTT
CDR3: CASSKGQAHSGNTIYF

D: -
size: few
V: TRBV20-1
J: TRBJ2-5
DNA: TGCAGTGCGGATCGGGACTCAGGGGAGACCCAGTACTTC
CDR3: CSADRDSGETQYF

D: -
size: many
V: TRBV30
J: TRBJ2-1
DNA: TGTGCCTGGAGTGTACCCGAGGGGGAGGTGAATGAGCAGTTCTTC
CDR3: CAWSVPEGEVNEQFF

D: TRBD1
size: -
V: TRBV3-1
J: TRBJ2-7
DNA: TGTGCCAGCAGCCAAGATCCCGCAGGGGGCGCTAGGCAGTACTTC
CDR3: CASSQDPAGGARQYF

D: -
size: many
V: TRBV20-1
J: TRBJ2-3
DNA: TGCAGTGCTGATGACATGGACCGCACAGATACGCAGTATTTT
CDR3: CSADDMDRTDTQYF

D: -
size: -
V: TRBV6-1
J: TRBJ1-2
DNA: TGTGCCAGCACGAAAGACAGAGAAGGTGGCTACACCTTC
CDR3: CASTKDREGGYTF

D: -
size: few
V: TRBV6-1
J: TRBJ1-3
DNA: TGTGCCAGCAGTAAGCCTACAGGGAGCTCTGGAAACACCATATATTTT
CDR3: CASSKPTGSSGNTIYF

D: -
size: few
V: TRBV19
J: TRBJ1-2
DNA: TGTGCCAGTGCCCAGACGGAGCACTATGGCTACACCTTC
CDR3: CASAQTEHYGYTF

D: -
size: few
V: TRBV7-6
J: TRBJ2-2
DNA: TGTGCCAGCAGCTCGGATGGGGCCGGGGAGCTGTTTTTT
CDR3: CASSSDGAGELFF

D: TRBD2
size: -
V: TRBV7-2
J: TRBJ2-5
DNA: TGTGCCAGCAGCTTAAACGGGGGGGGAGAGACCCAGTACTTC
CDR3: CASSLNGGGETQYF

D: TRBD1
size: few
V: TRBV10-3
J: TRBJ2-5
DNA: TGTGCCATCAGTCGGGACAGGTACCAAGAGACCCAGTACTTC
CDR3: CAISRDRYQETQYF

D: TRBD1
size: few
V: TRBV20-1
J: TRBJ1-2
DNA: TGCAGTGCTAGCACAGGGGGGACGAGCGATGGCTACACCTTC
CDR3: CSASTGGTSDGYTF

D: -
size: many
V: TRBV4-3
J: TRBJ2-3
DNA: TGCGCCAGCAGCCTCGCACCCGGTAGTAGCACAGATACGCAGTATTTT
CDR3: CASSLAPGSSTDTQYF

D: TRBD1
size: -
V: TRBV10-3
J: TRBJ1-3
DNA: TGTGCCATCAGTGAATGGACAGGGAGCTCTGGAAACACCATATATTTT
CDR3: CAISEWTGSSGNTIYF

D: -
size: -
V: TRBV7-3
J: TRBJ2-2
DNA: TGTGCCAGCAGCTTAAGCGCCTCGAACACCGGGGAGCTGTTTTTT
CDR3: CASSLSASNTGELFF

D: -
size: -
V: TRBV11-2
J: TRBJ2-4
DNA: TGTGCCAGCAGCCTCATACGTGGAGGCGGACTAGCCAAAAACATTCAGTACTTC
CDR3: CASSLIRGGGLAKNIQYF